This TCR beta chain emerged from a study of a mutant IDH1 vaccine in newly diagnosed glioma. Study summary: Vaccinations were initiated 4-6 weeks following radiotherapy alone, or were given together with temozolomide cycles.

Generated by immunoSEQ multiplex PCR, the TCRdb table keeps only in-frame clones and is missing some. The table includes about 66,000 clones, about 81% detected once. Specified time point: week 11, during vaccination. Doses comprised 300 ug of mutant IDH1 20-mer peptide each, plus topical imiquimod. CDR1 and CDR2 (germline): SGHTA, FQGNSA. The V gene end was trimmed by 1 base and the J gene end by 7 bases; junction bases not matched to a gene: 12. The CDR3 runs to 17 residues. Points on this clone: Its antigen is undetermined.

The rearrangement links TRBV7-2 to TRBJ1-2; TRBD1 aligns across 10 bases. This sample comprised PBMCs, obtained from a glioma patient whose treatment included an IDH1 peptide vaccine. This sequence originates from a woman in her forties or fifties with glioma. CDR3 nucleotides: TGTGCCAGCAGCTTAGTGGGGGGGCCCGGGACAGGGGTTGGCTACACCTTC. Protein: CASSLVGGPGTGVGYTF.